The 27 T cell receptor beta chains below come from one sample, sequenced in a study of CD8 T cell repertoires and HIV-1 epitope variants. These TCRs' antigens remain unknown. Clones were read by immunoSEQ multiplex PCR, and TCRdb kept only the in-frame ones, dropping some. The table records over 5,000 clones, around 71% of them present only once. The source material was cultured CD8+ T cells derived from PBMCs. The receptors originated from a male donor with HIV.

The chain carries TRBV21-1 and TRBJ1-5. TRBV21-1 counts as a pseudogene. The CDR3 contains 17 residues. CDR3 sequence reads: CASSRGAIDYSNQPQHF. CDR3 sequence (DNA): TGTGCCAGCAGCAGGGGGGCTATTGATTATAGCAATCAGCCCCAGCATTTT.

The chain carries TRBV5-6 and TRBJ2-2; the match to TRBD2 covers 9 bases. Germline V gives CDR1 SGHDT, CDR2 YYEEEE. Trimming removed 4 bases from V and 6 bases from J; junction bases left unmatched: 4. The CDR3 consists of 14 residues. CDR3 nucleotides: TGTGCCAGCAGCCGCGGGGGGGCGCCCGGGGAGCTGTTTTTT. Its protein is CASSRGGAPGELFF.

V gene TRBV6-6 combines with J gene TRBJ2-4, with D unresolved. The CDR3 covers 15 residues. The germline V gene encodes CDR1 MNHNY and CDR2 SVGAGI (reference sequence). Trimming left V 4 bases short and J 1 base short, with 11 bases between. The CDR3 coding sequence is TGTGCCAGCAGTTCCCCCGATAGGGCCAAAAACATTCAGTACTTC. It translates to CASSSPDRAKNIQYF.

V is TRBV5-6 and J is TRBJ1-2, with D tentatively TRBD1 (6 bases). Trimming removed 2 bases from V and 1 base from J, with 9 bases in between. The CDR3 contains 14 residues. CDR1 SGHDT and CDR2 YYEEEE come from the germline V gene. The CDR3 nucleotides are TGTGCCAGCAGCTTAGGACAGAGTAACTATGGCTACACCTTC. It yields the protein CASSLGQSNYGYTF.

The chain is built from TRBV6-5 and TRBJ1-1; D uncertain. The germline V and J ends were trimmed by 0 bases and 2 bases, with 1 base remaining between them. In germline, CDR1 is MNHEY, CDR2 SVGAGI. This CDR3 has 12 amino acids. CDR3 sequence: CASSYSNTEAFF. The CDR3 DNA reads as TGTGCCAGCAGTTACTCCAACACTGAAGCTTTCTTT.

This clone was observed a few times. The V call is TRBV11-1, the J call TRBJ2-1, with 7 bases fitting TRBD2. This CDR3 has 19 amino acids. Germline V gene data show CDR1 as SGHAT and CDR2 as FQDESV (reference sequence). V lost 0 bases and J lost 1; bases outside the gene matches: 12. The CDR3 DNA follows: TGTGCCAGCAGCTTAGCGTATAGCCGGGAGGTTGGGTCCTACAATGAGCAGTTCTTC. It yields the protein CASSLAYSREVGSYNEQFF. The full variable domain, with the rest looked up from reference TRBV11-1 and TRBJ2-1, is EAEVAQSPRYKITEKSQAVAFWCDPISGHATLYWYRQILGQGPELLVQFQDESVVDDSQLPKDRFSAERLKGVDSTLKIQPAELGDSAMYLCASSLAYSREVGSYNEQFFGPGTRLTVL.

The V call is TRBV4-2, the J call TRBJ2-7, with D possibly being TRBD2 (5 bases). Germline V gene data show CDR1 as LGHNA and CDR2 as YNFKEQ. V shed 1 base and J shed 7 bases, with 8 bases lying between them. The CDR3 is 12 amino acids. CDR3 nucleotides: TGTGCCAGCAGCCAAGTGCCGGGAGAGCAGTACTTC. It translates to CASSQVPGEQYF.

This clone turned up a few times. The V call is TRBV27, the J call TRBJ2-1; TRBD2 is a possible D gene (6 bases). The germline gives CDR1 MNHEY, CDR2 SMNVEV (reference sequence). V dropped 3 bases and J dropped 3 bases, with 15 bases sitting between them. CDR3 length: 16 residues. CDR3 sequence (DNA): TGTGCCAGCAGTTTTATGGGGGAGGTTCTCTACAATGAGCAGTTCTTC. Protein sequence: CASSFMGEVLYNEQFF.

This clone is medium-sized within its sample. The rearrangement links TRBV27 to TRBJ2-2; TRBD2 matches at 9 bases. Germline loops: CDR1 MNHEY, CDR2 SMNVEV (reference sequence). The CDR3 extends over 15 amino acids. The junction had 6 bases not matched to a gene; V was cut back by 9 bases and J by 1 base. CDR3 in DNA: TGTGCCAGGAAGCTAGCGGGGAGGAACACCGGGGAGCTGTTTTTT. This sequence encodes CARKLAGRNTGELFF.

This clone is classed as medium-sized (0.01 to 0.1%). The chain carries TRBV19 and TRBJ1-1, with a possible D match to TRBD1 (5 bases). This CDR3 is 15 amino acids long. Germline V gives CDR1 LNHDA, CDR2 SQIVND (reference sequence). V was cut by 5 bases and J by 0 bases, with 13 bases left in between. CDR3 sequence reads: CASSDYGALNTEAFF. In DNA form, the CDR3 reads TGTGCCAGTAGTGATTACGGGGCTCTGAACACTGAAGCTTTCTTT.

The chain combines TRBV7-9 with TRBJ2-1; 8 bases align to TRBD2. Germline V gene lookup returns CDR1 SEHNR and CDR2 FQNEAQ (reference sequence). J was trimmed by 0 bases and V by 5 bases; bases with no gene match: 9. CDR3 length: 17 residues. The CDR3: CASSGDAGGYSYNEQFF. The CDR3 DNA follows: TGTGCCAGCAGCGGAGATGCGGGAGGTTACTCCTACAATGAGCAGTTCTTC.

V usage is TRBV28 and J usage is TRBJ2-5; D might be TRBD1 (6 bases). The DNA matches TRBJ2-7 better at its end, which makes the J call doubtful. The CDR3 runs 15 residues. Germline loops: CDR1 MDHEN, CDR2 SYDVKM. The CDR3 region has the DNA TGTGCCAGCAGTCGCACACAGGGTATGGTCAACGAGCAGTACTTC. Protein product: CASSRTQGMVNEQYF.

V is TRBV28 and J is TRBJ1-1; D unclear. CDR1 and CDR2 from the germline V gene are MDHEN and SYDVKM. With 4 bases removed from V and 6 bases from J, the gap between germline ends came to 12 bases. The CDR3 covers 13 residues. The CDR3 DNA is TGTGCCAGCAGTTCGGGCTCAAGCCCTGAAGCTTTCTTT. Its protein product is CASSSGSSPEAFF.

The gene calls are TRBV11-2 and TRBJ1-1, with D perhaps matching TRBD1 (6 bases). Trimming shortened V by 5 bases and J by 1 base, and 17 bases separated the two germline ends. The germline gives CDR1 SGHAT, CDR2 FQNNGV. The CDR3 is 16 residues long. The CDR3 DNA is TGTGCCAGCAGCCGTGGTCGAGCGACAGGGAACACTGAAGCTTTCTTT. It encodes CASSRGRATGNTEAFF.

The chain is built from TRBV29-1 and TRBJ2-1; 8 nucleotides line up with TRBD1. V lost 3 bases, J lost 4 bases, and 5 bases stayed unmatched. CDR3 length equals 14 residues. CDR1 is SQVTM and CDR2 is ANQGSEA in the germline V gene. The CDR3 region is CSVDHWDRYNEQFF. The CDR3 nucleotides read TGCAGCGTTGACCACTGGGACAGGTACAATGAGCAGTTCTTC.

V gene TRBV14 combines with J gene TRBJ2-7, with 11 bases matching TRBD2. The CDR3 loop spans 15 amino acids. Germline CDR1 reads SGHDN; CDR2 reads FVKESK. The trim removed 1 base at V and 7 bases at J, leaving 6 bases unmatched. The CDR3 coding sequence is TGTGCCAGCAGCCAAGGACTAGCGGGACCTTGGGAGCAGTACTTC. It translates to CASSQGLAGPWEQYF.

The chain joins TRBV7-9 to TRBJ1-5; D is unclear. CDR3 length: 12 residues. Germline CDR1 SEHNR, CDR2 FQNEAQ (reference sequence). The V end lost 1 base, the J end lost 4 bases, and 2 bases lay between the germline ends. The CDR3 DNA sequence: TGTGCCAGCAGCTTAGAGAATCAGCCCCAGCATTTT. Translating gives CASSLENQPQHF.

The chain carries TRBV6-6 and TRBJ2-5, with 7 bases that match TRBD2. There are 16 residues in the CDR3. V gave up 6 bases and J gave up 5 bases; unmatched junction bases: 15. Germline lookup yields CDR1 MNHNY and CDR2 SVGAGI (reference sequence). The CDR3 bases are TGTGCCAGCAGCCGAGCTTTGGGGGAGGGCCGTGAGACCCAGTACTTC. It is translated as CASSRALGEGRETQYF.

V usage is TRBV7-9 and J usage is TRBJ2-5; no reliable D call. Per germline, CDR1 SEHNR and CDR2 FQNEAQ (reference sequence). Trimming took off 1 base at V and 2 bases at J, with 11 bases between the two ends. This CDR3 has 15 amino acids. The CDR3 spells CASSLVRVLQETQYF. Written as DNA, the CDR3 is TGTGCCAGCAGCTTAGTTCGGGTCCTGCAAGAGACCCAGTACTTC. The variable domain in full, completed from reference TRBV7-9 and TRBJ2-5, reads DTGVSQNPRHKITKRGQNVTFRCDPISEHNRLYWYRQTLGQGPEFLTYFQNEAQLEKSRLLSDRFSAERPKGSFSTLEIQRTEQGDSAMYLCASSLVRVLQETQYFGPGTRLLVL.

The gene calls are TRBV6-1 and TRBJ1-2, with a possible D match to TRBD1 (5 bases). The V end lost 2 bases, the J end lost 6 bases, and 7 bases lay between the germline ends. From germline, CDR1 is MNHNS and CDR2 SASEGT. This CDR3 has 12 residues. This CDR3 reads CASSETRDGYTF. Written as DNA, the CDR3 is TGTGCCAGCAGTGAAACCAGGGATGGCTACACCTTC.

The V and J genes are TRBV7-8 and TRBJ2-3; tentatively, D is TRBD2 (5 bases). Germline loops: CDR1 SGHVS, CDR2 FQNEAQ. The CDR3 extends over 14 amino acids. V lost 0 bases to trimming and J lost 2 bases, with 6 bases between them. The CDR3 coding sequence is TGTGCCAGCAGCTTAGCGGGAGACACAGATACGCAGTATTTT. Protein sequence: CASSLAGDTDTQYF.

The chain combines TRBV27 with TRBJ2-7, with TRBD1 matching 7 bases. The trim removed 2 bases at V and 0 bases at J, leaving 4 bases unmatched. In germline, CDR1 is MNHEY, CDR2 SMNVEV (reference sequence). The CDR3 runs to 15 residues. The DNA for the CDR3 is TGTGCCAGCAGTTTACCGGGACAGAGCTCCTACGAGCAGTACTTC. The encoded protein is CASSLPGQSSYEQYF.

The chain employs TRBV7-9 and TRBJ2-3, with no clear D. Trimming left V 2 bases short and J 0 bases short, with 12 bases between. CDR3 length: 16 residues. Germline V CDR1 and CDR2: SEHNR, FQNEAQ (reference sequence). The CDR3 DNA follows: TGTGCCAGCAGCTTATTCGCCGTGAGTAGCACAGATACGCAGTATTTT. Translated: CASSLFAVSSTDTQYF.

This sequence joins TRBV29-1 and TRBJ2-1; 9 nucleotides line up with TRBD1. CDR1 SQVTM and CDR2 ANQGSEA come from the germline V gene. The CDR3 has 15 residues. V shed 6 bases and J 5 bases; nucleotides not matched to a gene: 11. The CDR3 region is CSVDPRDRANNEQFF. The CDR3 DNA follows: TGCAGCGTAGACCCCCGGGACAGGGCCAACAATGAGCAGTTCTTC.

The chain is built from TRBV30 and TRBJ1-6; the D gene is possibly TRBD1 (6 bases). Trimming took 5 bases from V and 13 from J, leaving 15 bases between them. The germline gives CDR1 GTSNPN, CDR2 SVGIG (reference sequence). This CDR3 is 12 amino acids long. The CDR3 nucleotides read TGTGCCTGGCCGCCACAGGGAGGTCCCCTCCACTTT. It is translated as CAWPPQGGPLHF. The full variable domain, with the rest looked up from reference TRBV30 and TRBJ1-6, is SQTIHQWPATLVQPVGSPLSLECTVEGTSNPNLYWYRQAAGRGLQLLFYSVGIGQISSEVPQNLSASRPQDRQFILSSKKLLLSDSGFYLCAWPPQGGPLHFGNGTRLTVT.

J is TRBJ2-1 and V is TRBV4-1; 12 positions agree with TRBD2. With 3 bases clipped from V and 7 bases from J, the junction kept 10 bases outside the gene matches. The CDR3 loop spans 17 amino acids. Germline V gene lookup returns CDR1 MGHRA and CDR2 YSYEKL. In DNA form, the CDR3 reads TGCGCCAGCAGCCAGGCCCCTAGCGGGGGGGCACAGAATGAGCAGTTCTTC. Translated: CASSQAPSGGAQNEQFF.

This clone occurred a few times. This rearrangement joins TRBV28 to TRBJ2-7; TRBD1 matches 8 bases. The V segment lost 4 bases and the J segment 0 bases; nucleotides outside the gene matches: 11. The V gene's germline CDR1 is MDHEN and CDR2 SYDVKM. There are 17 residues in the CDR3. CDR3 protein: CASSSYSGDRSSYEQYF. CDR3 sequence (DNA): TGTGCCAGCAGTTCATATTCTGGGGACAGGAGCTCCTACGAGCAGTACTTC.